This TCR beta chain was obtained from a study of shared clonotypes between healthy human individuals. This CDR3 contains 10 residues. Sequencing was performed with immunoSEQ multiplex PCR; in TCRdb, only in-frame clones are kept and a portion is missing. Among a few million clones listed, more than 80% were seen once. Material: naive CD4+ T cells sorted from blood. Subset noted: CD45RA+ positively selected. The TCR comes from a man aged 18 to 30 in good health. The V gene is TRBV12-1, the J gene TRBJ1-4. TRBV12-1 is shown as a pseudogene. CDR3 DNA: TGCGATCCGCGGCGGGAAAAACTGTTTTTT. It encodes CDPRREKLFF.